Given below is one T cell receptor (beta chain) in context. The data were taken from a study of OX40 agonist ivuxolimab in advanced cancers. Trimming removed 7 bases from V and 5 bases from J; junction bases left unmatched: 9. CDR1 and CDR2 (germline): MDHEN, SYDVKM. This CDR3 contains 14 residues. TCRdb keeps only in-frame clones here, not all; method: immunoSEQ multiplex PCR. The sample records about 52,000 clones, about 90% being singletons. The sequenced sample was CD4+ or CD8+ T cells sorted from blood, obtained in a trial of the OX40 agonist ivuxolimab. The J gene is TRBJ1-1, the V gene TRBV28; 8 bases fit TRBD1. This receptor was taken from an adult with an advanced solid tumor such as melanoma, head and neck, liver or kidney cancer. The CDR3, as DNA: TGTGCCAGCACCCCGCCGGACAGGGCGACTGAAGCTTTCTTT. Its translation is CASTPPDRATEAFF.